Following are 6 T cell receptor beta chains from one sample sequenced in a study of tumor-infiltrating lymphocytes in primary liver carcinoma. Unsorted bulk tissue of roughly 20-31 mg yielded co-extracted RNA and DNA. Total RNA amounting to roughly 0.5 ug was the source from which TCR beta cDNA was made with a constant-region primer. Three nested multiplex PCR rounds, a slightly modified ARM-PCR method, built the TCR beta libraries. With TRBV1-TRBV30 forward primers and a C-beta reverse primer, the first two PCR rounds were run for roughly 9 cycles each. TCRdb passed the multiplex PCR reads through MiXCR, listing each CDR3 protein once. The sample includes under 130,000 distinct CDR3 sequences, approximately 82% of them seen just once. The sample was liver tumor tissue from sampling region 3. Subset here: tumor region T3, left-lateral pole. All receptors derive from a man between 35 and 55 years old with primary liver carcinoma and hepatitis B virus infection.

This clonotype was seen just once. This may be a read error: a much more frequent sequence differs by one nucleotide. Since the CDR3 does not end with the conserved phenylalanine or tryptophan, this likely comes from a read error. No DNA is shown, since the ends of the CDR3 on it are uncertain; the CDR3 is the one TCRdb lists. The chain recombines TRBV5-1 with TRBJ2-7; TRBD1, as called in the table, went unchecked against the DNA. The CDR3 spans 10 residues, counting both ends. Germline values: CDR1 SGHRS, CDR2 YFSETQ. The CDR3 region is CASSLMGRGL.

Points on this clonotype: At one of its ends the junction is not consistent with the germline gene, which may arise from a read error. V and J are TRBV11-3 and TRBJ2-1; D call uncertain. The CDR3 loop spans 14 amino acids. Germline CDR1 SGHNT, CDR2 YENEEA. The DNA for the CDR3 is TGTGCCAGCAGCTTAGGCGTCTCGAATAATGAGCAGTATTTC. Amino acids: CASSLGVSNNEQYF.

A note on this clonotype: As the CDR3 is not closed by the conserved phenylalanine or tryptophan, this likely results from a read error. The chain uses TRBV11-1 and TRBJ2-3, with 13 bases identical to TRBD2. This CDR3 spans 19 amino acids. CDR1 and CDR2 (germline): SGHAT, FQDESV (reference sequence). V was pared by 5 bases and J by 3 bases, with 14 bases of the junction left unmatched. The CDR3 sequence: CASSGVRTSGRALTDTQYL. CDR3 nucleotides: TGTGCCAGCAGCGGGGTCCGCACTAGCGGGAGGGCCCTGACAGATACGCAGTATTTG.

In its sample, this clonotype was seen many times. This chain connects TRBV24-1 to TRBJ2-6; D ambiguous. From germline, CDR1 is KGHDR and CDR2 SFDVKD. This CDR3 has 14 residues. The germline V and J ends were trimmed by 5 bases and 0 bases, with 4 bases remaining between them. The CDR3 DNA follows: TGTGCCACCAGTGGCAGCTCTGGGGCCAACGTCCTGACTTTC. Protein sequence: CATSGSSGANVLTF.

With regard to this clonotype: An end of the junction differs from the germline gene, which may be a read error. The chain employs TRBV5-8 and TRBJ2-6; the D is unclear. CDR1 and CDR2 (germline): SGHTS, YDEGEE. The CDR3 totals 15 residues. The CDR3 DNA is TGTGCCAGCAACTTTCGGGTCTCTGGAGCCAACGTCCTGACTTTC. The encoded protein is CASNFRVSGANVLTF.

As concerns this clonotype: A read error may produce the germline difference seen at one junction end. The V call is TRBV12-3 or TRBV12-4, the J call TRBJ1-1, with 7 positions matching TRBD1. There are 14 residues in the CDR3. DNA for the CDR3: TGTGCCTGCAGTATCGGGACCAGGGGGACTGAAGCTTTCTTT. Translating it yields CACSIGTRGTEAFF.